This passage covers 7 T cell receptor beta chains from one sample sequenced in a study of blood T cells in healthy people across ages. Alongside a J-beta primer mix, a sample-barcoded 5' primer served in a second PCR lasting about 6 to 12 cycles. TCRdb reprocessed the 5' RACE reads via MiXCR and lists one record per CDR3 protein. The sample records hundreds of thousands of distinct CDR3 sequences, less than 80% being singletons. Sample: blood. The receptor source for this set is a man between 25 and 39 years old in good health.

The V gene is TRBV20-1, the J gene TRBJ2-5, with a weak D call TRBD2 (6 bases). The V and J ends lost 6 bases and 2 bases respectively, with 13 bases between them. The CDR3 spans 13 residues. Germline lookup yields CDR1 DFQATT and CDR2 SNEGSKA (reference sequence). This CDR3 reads CSAPVGGQETQYF. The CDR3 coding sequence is TGCAGTGCCCCGGTGGGGGGTCAAGAGACCCAGTACTTC.

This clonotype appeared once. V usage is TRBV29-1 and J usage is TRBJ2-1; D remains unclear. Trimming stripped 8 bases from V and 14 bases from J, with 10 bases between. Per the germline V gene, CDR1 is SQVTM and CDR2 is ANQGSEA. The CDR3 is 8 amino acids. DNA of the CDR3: TGCAGCATAGGTAGAGAGTTCTTC. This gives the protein CSIGREFF.

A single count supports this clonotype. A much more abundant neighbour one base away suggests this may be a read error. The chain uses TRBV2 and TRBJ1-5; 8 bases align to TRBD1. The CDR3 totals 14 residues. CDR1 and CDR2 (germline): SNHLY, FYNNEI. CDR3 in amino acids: CAGSGQGRNQPQHF. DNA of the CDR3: TGTGCCGGCAGTGGACAGGGACGGAATCAGCCCCAGCATTTT.

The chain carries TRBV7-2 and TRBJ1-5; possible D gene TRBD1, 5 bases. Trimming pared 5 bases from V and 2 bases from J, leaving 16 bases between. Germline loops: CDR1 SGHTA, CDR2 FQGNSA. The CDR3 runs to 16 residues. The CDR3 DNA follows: TGTGCCAGCAGCCTAGGGGCAGGGTTCGGCAATCAGCCCCAGCATTTT. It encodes CASSLGAGFGNQPQHF.

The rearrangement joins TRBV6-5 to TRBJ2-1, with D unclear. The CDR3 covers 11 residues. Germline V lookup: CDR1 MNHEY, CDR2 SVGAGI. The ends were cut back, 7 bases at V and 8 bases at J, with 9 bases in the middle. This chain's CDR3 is CASTHGYEQFF. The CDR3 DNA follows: TGTGCCAGCACCCACGGGTATGAGCAGTTCTTC.

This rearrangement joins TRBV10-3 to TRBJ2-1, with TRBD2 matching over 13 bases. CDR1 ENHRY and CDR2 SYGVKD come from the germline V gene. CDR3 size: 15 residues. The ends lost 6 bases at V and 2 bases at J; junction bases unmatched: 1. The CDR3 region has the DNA TGTGCCATCAGCGGGACTAGCGGGACCTACAATGAGCAGTTCTTC. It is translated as CAISGTSGTYNEQFF.

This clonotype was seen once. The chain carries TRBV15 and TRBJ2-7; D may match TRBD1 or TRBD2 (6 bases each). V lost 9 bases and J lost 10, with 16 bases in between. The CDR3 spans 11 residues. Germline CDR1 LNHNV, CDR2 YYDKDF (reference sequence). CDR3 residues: CATGQRAPQYF. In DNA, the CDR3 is TGTGCCACAGGACAGCGGGCCCCTCAGTACTTC.